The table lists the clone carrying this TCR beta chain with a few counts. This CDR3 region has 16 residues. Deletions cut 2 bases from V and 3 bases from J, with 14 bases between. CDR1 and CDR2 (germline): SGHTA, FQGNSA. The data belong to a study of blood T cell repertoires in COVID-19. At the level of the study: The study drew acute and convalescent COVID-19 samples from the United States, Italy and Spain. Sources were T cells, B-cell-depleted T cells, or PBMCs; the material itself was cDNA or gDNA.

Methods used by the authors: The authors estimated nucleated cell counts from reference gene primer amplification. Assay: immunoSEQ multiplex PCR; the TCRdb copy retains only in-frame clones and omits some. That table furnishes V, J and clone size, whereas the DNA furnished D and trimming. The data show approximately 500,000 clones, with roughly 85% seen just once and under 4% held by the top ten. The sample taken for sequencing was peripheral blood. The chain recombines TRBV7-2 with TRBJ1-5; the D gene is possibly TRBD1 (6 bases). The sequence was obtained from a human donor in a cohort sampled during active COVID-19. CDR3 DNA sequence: TGTGCCAGCAGCTTACAGGGGCCTTCGAACAATCAGCCCCAGCATTTT. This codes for CASSLQGPSNNQPQHF. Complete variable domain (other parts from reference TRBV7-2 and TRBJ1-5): GAGVSQSPSNKVTEKGKDVELRCDPISGHTALYWYRQSLGQGLEFLIYFQGNSAPDKSGLPSDRFSAERTGGSVSTLTIQRTQQEDSAVYLCASSLQGPSNNQPQHFGDGTRLSIL.